This entry is about one T cell receptor beta chain. The data originate from a study of blood T cell repertoires in COVID-19. Whole-study context: COVID-19 samples collected from the United States, Italy and Spain covered acute and convalescent phases.

This CDR3 contains 16 residues. Losses at the gene ends were 5 bases for V and 1 base for J; bases not matched to a gene: 9. CDR1 is SGHRS and CDR2 is YFSETQ in the germline V gene. In the authors' workflow: Amplification with reference gene primers provided the estimates of nucleated cell counts. The repertoire was sequenced with immunoSEQ multiplex PCR; TCRdb's copy has only in-frame clones and lacks some. The DNA gave D and trimming, while V, J and clone size come from that table. The sample records about 220,000 clones, approximately 78% being singletons. Material for sequencing was peripheral blood. This TCR derives from a woman in her seventies with COVID-19, enrolled during active disease. V gene TRBV5-1 combines with J gene TRBJ1-1, with TRBD1 identical over 9 bases. CDR3 bases: TGCGCCAGCAGTGTGGAAGGACAGGGGAGGAACACTGAAGCTTTCTTT. Protein product: CASSVEGQGRNTEAFF.